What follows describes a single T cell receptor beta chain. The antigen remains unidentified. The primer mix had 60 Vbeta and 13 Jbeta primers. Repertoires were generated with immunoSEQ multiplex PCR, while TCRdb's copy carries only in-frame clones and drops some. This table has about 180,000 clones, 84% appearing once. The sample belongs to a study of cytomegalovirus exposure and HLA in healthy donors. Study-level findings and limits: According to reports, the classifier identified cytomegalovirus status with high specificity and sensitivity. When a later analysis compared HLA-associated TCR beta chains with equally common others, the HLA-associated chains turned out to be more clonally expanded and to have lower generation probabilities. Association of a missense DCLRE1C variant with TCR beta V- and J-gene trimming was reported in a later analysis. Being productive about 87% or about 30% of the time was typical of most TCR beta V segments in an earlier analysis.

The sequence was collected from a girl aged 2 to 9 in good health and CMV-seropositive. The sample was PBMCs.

CDR3 protein: CASSGGQGPYNEQFF. CDR3 nucleotide sequence: TGTGCCAGCAGCGGAGGACAGGGACCCTACAATGAGCAGTTCTTC. The V call is TRBV9, the J call TRBJ2-1; 8 nucleotides match TRBD1. Germline CDR1 reads SGDLS; CDR2 reads YYNGEE. V lost 3 bases, J lost 2 bases, and 4 bases stayed unmatched. The CDR3 contains 15 residues.